This T cell receptor beta chain comes out of a study of T cells in Graves' hyperthyroidism and ophthalmopathy. Notes on the study in general: Progression to ophthalmopathy was predicted a median of approximately 6.4 months early.

The CDR3 sequence is 14 residues long. The V gene end was trimmed by 6 bases and the J gene end by 5 bases; junction bases not matched to a gene: 4. Germline V gene data show CDR1 as ENHRY and CDR2 as SYGVKD. Amplification of TCR beta CDR3 regions used RNA as the template. First-round RT-PCR with HTBI primers amplified the TCR CDR3 region. TCRdb analysed the multiplex PCR reads with MiXCR anew, one entry per CDR3 protein. The sample has fewer than 450,000 distinct CDR3 sequences, less than 20% seen once; the top ten hold around 40%. Worth noting for this clonotype: The antigen is unknown.

The specimen was blood. This rearrangement joins TRBV10-3 to TRBJ2-1; TRBD2 aligns across 10 bases. The sequence came from a man aged 18 to 30 with Graves' ophthalmopathy. As DNA, the CDR3 is TGTGCCATCAGGGACAGCGGGGGGGACAATGAGCAGTTCTTC. It yields the protein CAIRDSGGDNEQFF.